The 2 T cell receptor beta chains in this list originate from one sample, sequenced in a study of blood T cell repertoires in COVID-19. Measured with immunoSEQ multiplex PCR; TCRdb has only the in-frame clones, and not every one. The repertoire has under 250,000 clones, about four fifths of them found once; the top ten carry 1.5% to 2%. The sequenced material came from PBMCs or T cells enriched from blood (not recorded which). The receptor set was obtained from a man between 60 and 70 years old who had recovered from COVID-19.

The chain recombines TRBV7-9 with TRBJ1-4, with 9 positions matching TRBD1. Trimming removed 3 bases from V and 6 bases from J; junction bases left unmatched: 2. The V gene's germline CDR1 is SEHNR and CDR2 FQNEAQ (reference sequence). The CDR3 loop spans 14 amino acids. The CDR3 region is CASSLGQGDEKLFF. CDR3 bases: TGTGCCAGCAGCTTGGGACAGGGAGATGAAAAACTGTTTTTT.

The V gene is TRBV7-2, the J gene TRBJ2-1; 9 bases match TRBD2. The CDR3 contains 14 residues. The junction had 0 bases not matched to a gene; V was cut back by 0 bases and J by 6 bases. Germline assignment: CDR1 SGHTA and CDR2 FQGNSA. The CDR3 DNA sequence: TGTGCCAGCAGCTTAGCGCGGGGGGGCAATGAGCAGTTCTTC. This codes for CASSLARGGNEQFF.